One and the same sample provided the 13 T cell receptor beta chains below, sequenced in a study of regulatory T cells in long-lasting Graves disease. Researchers made TCR beta libraries by using iRepertoire HTBI primers and running Arm-PCR on CDR3 regions. TCRdb used MiXCR to reprocess the multiplex PCR reads, holding one entry per CDR3 protein. Of 350,000 to 450,000 distinct CDR3 sequences in the sample, 12% were seen once. Time point described: newly diagnosed GD, antithyroid drugs for less than 3 months. PBMC-derived RNA was used for the TCR library. These data were likewise used in another study, on T cells in Graves' hyperthyroidism and ophthalmopathy.

The sequences come from peripheral blood mononuclear cells (PBMCs), collected at new diagnosis, from a patient treated with antithyroid drugs. These receptors came from a woman in her late teens or twenties with Graves disease.

This clonotype was counted at least ten times. This rearrangement joins TRBV6-5 to TRBJ2-7; 10 positions match TRBD2. The CDR3 has 16 residues. With 2 bases clipped from V and 2 bases from J, the junction kept 6 bases outside the gene matches. The germline gives CDR1 MNHEY, CDR2 SVGAGI. The CDR3 DNA reads TGTGCCAGCAGTTACAGGTCCAGCGGGGGGGCCTACGAGCAGTACTTC. It yields the protein CASSYRSSGGAYEQYF.

This clonotype was seen repeatedly, ten times or more. V usage is TRBV2 and J usage is TRBJ2-7; the D gene is possibly TRBD1 (5 bases). Per germline, CDR1 SNHLY and CDR2 FYNNEI. Trimming left V 7 bases short and J 0 bases short, with 13 bases between. The CDR3 extends over 14 amino acids. CDR3 sequence: CASTWVRDSYEQYF. CDR3 DNA: TGTGCCAGCACATGGGTCAGGGACTCCTACGAGCAGTACTTC.

The rearrangement uses TRBV6-4 and TRBJ2-1; D may match TRBD1 or TRBD2 (6 bases each). With 10 bases removed from V and 3 bases from J, the gap between germline ends came to 19 bases. The CDR3 consists of 15 residues. Looked up from germline, CDR1 is MRHNA and CDR2 is SNTAGT. The CDR3 spells CAIARRGVLYNEQFF. CDR3 DNA sequence: TGTGCCATCGCGAGAAGGGGGGTCCTCTACAATGAGCAGTTCTTC.

In its sample, this clonotype was seen many times. This chain connects TRBV6-1 to TRBJ1-5; TRBD1 agrees at 9 bases. This CDR3 is built from 17 residues. Germline trimming cut 4 bases from V and 2 bases from J; bases unmatched to any gene: 9. Germline V lookup: CDR1 MNHNS, CDR2 SASEGT. The CDR3 protein is CASSGMGTGIGNQPQHF. CDR3 DNA sequence: TGTGCCAGCAGTGGGATGGGGACAGGGATTGGCAATCAGCCCCAGCATTTT.

This rearrangement joins TRBV7-8 to TRBJ2-2, with TRBD1 matching over 9 bases. Looked up from germline, CDR1 is SGHVS and CDR2 is FQNEAQ. CDR3 length: 15 residues. Unmatched junction bases numbered 7, after V lost 3 bases and J lost 8 bases. CDR3 protein: CASSFRDRVLGELFF. Written as DNA, the CDR3 is TGTGCCAGCAGCTTCCGGGACAGGGTGTTAGGGGAGCTGTTTTTT.

The rearrangement joins TRBV27 to TRBJ2-3, with TRBD2 identical over 10 bases. This CDR3 has 16 residues. V lost 5 bases and J lost 0; bases outside the gene matches: 5. Per the germline V gene, CDR1 is MNHEY and CDR2 is SMNVEV (reference sequence). Here the CDR3 DNA reads TGTGCCAGCAGTCCCAGACTAGCGGGCAGCACAGATACGCAGTATTTT. Protein sequence: CASSPRLAGSTDTQYF.

J is TRBJ2-1 and V is TRBV29-1, with a weak D call TRBD1 (5 bases). V lost 0 bases to trimming and J lost 1 base, with 13 bases between them. Germline CDR1 is SQVTM and CDR2 is ANQGSEA. This CDR3 comprises 16 residues. In nucleotides, the CDR3 is TGCAGCGTTGAAGATATGGGGCCCCAGTCCTACAATGAGCAGTTCTTC. Protein product: CSVEDMGPQSYNEQFF.

This clonotype has a count of ten or more. V gene TRBV7-2 combines with J gene TRBJ2-3; D remains unclear. CDR1 is SGHTA and CDR2 is FQGNSA in the germline V gene. The V gene lost 2 bases and the J gene lost 4 bases, with 10 bases spanning the gap. The CDR3 is 14 amino acids. The CDR3 is CASSLITSADTQYF. The CDR3 DNA is TGTGCCAGCAGCTTAATCACATCGGCAGATACGCAGTATTTT. The full variable domain, rest sourced from reference TRBV7-2 and TRBJ2-3, is GAGVSQSPSNKVTEKGKDVELRCDPISGHTALYWYRQSLGQGLEFLIYFQGNSAPDKSGLPSDRFSAERTGGSVSTLTIQRTQQEDSAVYLCASSLITSADTQYFGPGTRLTVL.

This clonotype was counted many times. The CDR3 sequence: CASQLEDRETQYF. The CDR3 DNA sequence: TGTGCCAGTCAACTCGAGGATCGGGAGACCCAGTACTTC. V usage is TRBV2 and J usage is TRBJ2-5; no firm D call. V lost 9 bases and J lost 5, with 16 bases in between. There are 13 residues in the CDR3. Germline CDR1 and CDR2: SNHLY and FYNNEI.

This clonotype was seen only a few times. The chain combines TRBV20-1 with TRBJ2-1; D perhaps matches TRBD1 (6 bases). The CDR3 totals 13 residues. Looked up from germline, CDR1 is DFQATT and CDR2 is SNEGSKA (reference sequence). V lost 5 bases, J lost 9 bases, and 17 bases lay in between. The CDR3 DNA reads as TGCAGTGCTGCCCAGGGGCTAACCGGTGAGCAGTTCTTC. Its translation is CSAAQGLTGEQFF.

This clonotype was seen a few times. V gene TRBV7-3 combines with J gene TRBJ2-7; 7 nucleotides align to TRBD2. Germline CDR1 SGHTA, CDR2 FQGTGA. Trimming took 4 bases from V and 5 from J; bases not matched to a gene: 5. The CDR3 loop spans 13 amino acids. The CDR3 reads CASSSGLGNEQYF. The CDR3 DNA follows: TGTGCCAGCAGCTCCGGACTAGGCAACGAGCAGTACTTC.

This clonotype was recorded many times. The gene calls are TRBV7-2 and TRBJ1-3; D not resolved. CDR3 length equals 18 residues. V was shortened by 6 bases and J by 0 bases, with 21 bases between the two germline ends. The germline V gene encodes CDR1 SGHTA and CDR2 FQGNSA. The CDR3 DNA reads TGTGCCAGCAGTTTTTATATTGGTGCAAGCCACTCTGGAAACACCATATATTTT. Translated: CASSFYIGASHSGNTIYF.

This clonotype was observed at least ten times. V usage is TRBV12-3 or TRBV12-4 and J usage is TRBJ2-3; 7 nucleotides agree with TRBD1. The length of the CDR3 is 16 residues. V lost 6 bases, J lost 2 bases, and 11 bases stayed unmatched. The CDR3 bases are TGTGCCAGCAGCGACGGGACAGCTCCCTACACAGATACGCAGTATTTT. Translating gives CASSDGTAPYTDTQYF.